The next 14 T cell receptor beta chains were all read from a single sample in a study of sequential checkpoint blockade in melanoma. The sample's treatment: randomized to nivolumab then ipilimumab (arm A) or the reverse (arm B). Assay used: immunoSEQ multiplex PCR; TCRdb lists only in-frame clones, some missing. The data contain about 13,000 clones, roughly 69% of them seen just once; the ten biggest clones take up around a third. This material consisted of CD8+ T cells sorted from blood (inferred from file names), taken from a patient given nivolumab and ipilimumab in sequence. These receptors were obtained from a human donor with melanoma.

This clone was counted once. The rearrangement uses TRBV18 and TRBJ1-2; no firm D call. The V gene lost 4 bases and the J gene lost 6 bases, with 9 bases spanning the gap. Germline-derived CDR1 and CDR2 are KGHSH and LQKENI. The CDR3 is made up of 12 amino acids. CDR3 in DNA: TGTGCCAGCTCACTCCGGGGAGATGGCTACACCTTC. Translated, it gives CASSLRGDGYTF.

The V gene is TRBV7-9, the J gene TRBJ2-1; 8 nucleotides agree with TRBD2. Looked up from germline, CDR1 is SEHNR and CDR2 is FQNEAQ (reference sequence). The CDR3 is made up of 15 amino acids. J gave up 1 base and V 5 bases, and 4 bases lay outside the gene matches. The CDR3 protein is CASSKSGSSYNEQFF. Here the CDR3 DNA reads TGTGCCAGCAGCAAAAGCGGGAGTTCCTACAATGAGCAGTTCTTC. Drawing the rest from reference TRBV7-9 and TRBJ2-1, the complete variable domain is DTGVSQNPRHKITKRGQNVTFRCDPISEHNRLYWYRQTLGQGPEFLTYFQNEAQLEKSRLLSDRFSAERPKGSFSTLEIQRTEQGDSAMYLCASSKSGSSYNEQFFGPGTRLTVL.

This clone has only a few counts. The chain couples TRBV6-4 to TRBJ2-2; the D is unclear. CDR1 MRHNA and CDR2 SNTAGT come from the germline V gene. V dropped 6 bases and J dropped 0 bases, with 8 bases sitting between them. This CDR3 region has 14 residues. CDR3 DNA: TGTGCCAGCAGCCTAACAGCGAACACCGGGGAGCTGTTTTTT. Its protein is CASSLTANTGELFF.

V usage is TRBV7-9 and J usage is TRBJ2-7; 9 bases agree with TRBD1. The J segment lost 2 bases and the V segment lost 5 bases, leaving 7 bases of the junction unmatched. CDR1 and CDR2 from the germline V gene are SEHNR and FQNEAQ (reference sequence). The CDR3 is made up of 15 amino acids. The DNA for the CDR3 is TGTGCCAGCAGCCCAACCCGGGACAGGGCCTACGAGCAGTACTTC. Translation gives CASSPTRDRAYEQYF.

The V gene is TRBV6-5, the J gene TRBJ2-2; the D gene is possibly TRBD1 (7 bases). The CDR3 extends over 15 amino acids. The V end was cut by 8 bases, the J end by 0 bases, with 13 bases between. The germline V gene has CDR1 MNHEY and CDR2 SVGAGI. CDR3 in DNA: TGTGCCAGCGGTTCAGGGGGGCCGAACACCGGGGAGCTGTTTTTT. Translated: CASGSGGPNTGELFF.

V gene TRBV6-5 combines with J gene TRBJ1-2; unclear D gene. Germline V gene data show CDR1 as MNHEY and CDR2 as SVGAGI. Trimming took off 2 bases at V and 1 base at J, with 5 bases between the two ends. The CDR3 has 13 residues. CDR3 DNA sequence: TGTGCCAGCAGTTACCACAGTAACTATGGCTACACCTTC. Translating it yields CASSYHSNYGYTF.

This clone has only one observation. V is TRBV6-5 and J is TRBJ2-7, with TRBD2 matching over 13 bases. The CDR3 length is 14 residues. V shed 6 bases, J shed 5 bases, and the junction held 4 bases outside the gene matches. The germline V gene encodes CDR1 MNHEY and CDR2 SVGAGI. This CDR3 reads CASRGLAGVHEQYF. The CDR3 DNA is TGTGCCAGCAGAGGACTAGCGGGAGTACACGAGCAGTACTTC.

The V and J genes are TRBV7-2 and TRBJ2-7; D uncertain. The CDR3 consists of 14 residues. The V end was cut by 2 bases, the J end by 3 bases, with 11 bases between. Germline values: CDR1 SGHTA, CDR2 FQGNSA. CDR3 protein: CASSLWAGNYEQYF. The CDR3 nucleotides are TGTGCCAGCAGCTTATGGGCAGGTAACTACGAGCAGTACTTC.

This clone was recorded once. J is TRBJ2-7 and V is TRBV4-2; D is undetermined. Trimming cost V 3 bases and J 1 base, with 10 bases left between them. CDR1 LGHNA and CDR2 YNFKEQ come from the germline V gene. CDR3 length: 14 amino acids. The chain's CDR3 is CASSHPAQSYEQYF. CDR3 nucleotide sequence: TGTGCCAGCAGCCACCCGGCACAGTCCTACGAGCAGTACTTC.

The V gene is TRBV5-1, the J gene TRBJ2-7; 11 nucleotides match TRBD2. V shed 2 bases and J 7 bases; nucleotides not matched to a gene: 2. This CDR3 has 13 residues. Germline V lookup: CDR1 SGHRS, CDR2 YFSETQ. CDR3 protein: CASSFRLAGEQYF. CDR3 nucleotide sequence: TGCGCCAGCAGCTTTAGACTAGCGGGAGAGCAGTACTTC.

This clone showed up just once. The chain uses TRBV28 and TRBJ2-3, with 8 bases that match TRBD2. The CDR3 length is 18 residues. From germline, CDR1 is MDHEN and CDR2 SYDVKM. The junction had 16 bases not matched to a gene; V was cut back by 6 bases and J by 2 bases. Written as DNA, the CDR3 is TGTGCCAGCAGCCGGGGACTAGGGGTTCCTGGATACACAGATACGCAGTATTTT. Encoded protein: CASSRGLGVPGYTDTQYF.

V gene TRBV10-3 combines with J gene TRBJ1-2; the D is unclear. This CDR3 has 14 residues. The germline V and J ends were trimmed by 7 bases and 8 bases, with 20 bases remaining between them. Per the germline V gene, CDR1 is ENHRY and CDR2 is SYGVKD. CDR3 sequence reads: CAITSGRTAGGYTF. In DNA, the CDR3 is TGTGCCATCACCTCGGGGAGGACGGCGGGCGGCTACACCTTC.

This rearrangement joins TRBV16 to TRBJ1-2, with D possibly matching TRBD1 (5 bases). Germline V CDR1 and CDR2: KGHSY, FQNENV. The CDR3 runs to 13 residues. The V and J ends lost 3 bases and 3 bases respectively, with 8 bases between them. Written as DNA, the CDR3 is TGTGCCAGCAGCCACCAGGGTCACTATGGCTACACCTTC. It specifies CASSHQGHYGYTF.

The chain is built from TRBV30 and TRBJ2-4; 10 bases are a match to TRBD2. Germline assignment: CDR1 GTSNPN and CDR2 SVGIG (reference sequence). CDR3 length: 15 amino acids. The junction had 5 bases not matched to a gene; V was cut back by 0 bases and J by 6 bases. For the CDR3, the DNA is TGTGCCTGGAGTGTAAACCTAGCGGGAGTAAACATTCAGTACTTC. It encodes CAWSVNLAGVNIQYF.